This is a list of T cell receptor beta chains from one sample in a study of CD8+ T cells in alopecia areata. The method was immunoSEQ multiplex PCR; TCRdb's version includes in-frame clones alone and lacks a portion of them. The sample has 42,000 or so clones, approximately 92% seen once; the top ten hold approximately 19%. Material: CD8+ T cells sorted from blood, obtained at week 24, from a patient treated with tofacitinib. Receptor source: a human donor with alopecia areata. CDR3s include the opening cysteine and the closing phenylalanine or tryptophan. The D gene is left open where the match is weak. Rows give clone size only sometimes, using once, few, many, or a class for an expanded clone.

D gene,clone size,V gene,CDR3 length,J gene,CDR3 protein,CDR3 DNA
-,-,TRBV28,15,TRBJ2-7,CASSLGERAYYEQYF,TGTGCCAGCAGTTTAGGAGAGAGGGCTTACTACGAGCAGTACTTC
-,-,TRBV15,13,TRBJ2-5,CATSEWVTETQYF,TGTGCCACCAGCGAATGGGTCACGGAGACCCAGTACTTC
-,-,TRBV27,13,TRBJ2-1,CASSLISGDEQFF,TGTGCCAGCAGTTTAATTTCCGGGGATGAGCAGTTCTTC
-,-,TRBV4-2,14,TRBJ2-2,CASSHRENTGELFF,TGTGCCAGCAGCCACCGAGAGAACACCGGGGAGCTGTTTTTT
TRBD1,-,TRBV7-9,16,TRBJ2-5,CASSPPTGTIEETQYF,TGTGCCAGCAGCCCACCGACAGGGACGATCGAAGAGACCCAGTACTTC
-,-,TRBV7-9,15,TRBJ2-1,CASSLGDISRYEQFF,TGTGCCAGCAGCTTGGGGGACATTAGTAGGTATGAGCAGTTCTTC
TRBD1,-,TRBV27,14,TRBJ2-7,CASRDPGQGYEQYF,TGTGCCAGCAGAGACCCGGGACAGGGCTACGAGCAGTACTTC
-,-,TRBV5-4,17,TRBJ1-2,CASSQDWETGSNYGYTF,TGTGCCAGCAGCCAAGATTGGGAGACAGGTTCTAACTATGGCTACACCTTC
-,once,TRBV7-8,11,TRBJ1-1,CASSTGSEAFF,TGTGCCAGCAGCACGGGAAGTGAAGCTTTCTTT
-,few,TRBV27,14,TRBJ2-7,CASSLRSLSYEQYF,TGTGCCAGCAGTTTAAGATCACTCTCCTACGAGCAGTACTTC
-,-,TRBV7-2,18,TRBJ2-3,CASSLDGDPNYHTDTQYF,TGTGCCAGCAGCTTAGATGGGGACCCGAATTACCACACAGATACGCAGTATTTT
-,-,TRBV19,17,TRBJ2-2,CASMGRRHPTNTGELFF,TGTGCCAGTATGGGGAGGAGACATCCGACGAACACCGGGGAGCTGTTTTTT
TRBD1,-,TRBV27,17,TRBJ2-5,CASSYRAGGDSQETQYF,TGTGCCAGCAGTTATCGGGCTGGTGGGGACAGCCAAGAGACCCAGTACTTC
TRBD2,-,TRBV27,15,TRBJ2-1,CASSWELADYNEQFF,TGTGCCAGCAGTTGGGAGCTAGCGGACTACAATGAGCAGTTCTTC
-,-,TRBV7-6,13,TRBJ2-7,CASSLEYGYEQYF,TGTGCCAGCAGCTTAGAATACGGATACGAGCAGTACTTC
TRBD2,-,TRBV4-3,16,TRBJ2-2,CASSQGYSGVVGELFF,TGCGCCAGCAGCCAAGGGTATAGCGGGGTAGTCGGGGAGCTGTTTTTT
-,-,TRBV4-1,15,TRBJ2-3,CASSTRSAGEITQYF,TGCGCCAGCAGCACCCGATCAGCAGGGGAGATTACGCAGTATTTT
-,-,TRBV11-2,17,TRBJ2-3,CASSLAVAFVGTDTQYF,TGTGCCAGCAGCTTAGCCGTTGCGTTCGTGGGGACAGATACGCAGTATTTT
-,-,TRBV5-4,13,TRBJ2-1,CASSLGSPNEQFF,TGTGCCAGCAGCTTGGGCTCACCCAATGAGCAGTTCTTC
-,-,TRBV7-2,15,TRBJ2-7,CASSIYEGDPYEQYF,TGTGCCAGCAGCATTTACGAGGGGGACCCCTACGAGCAGTACTTC
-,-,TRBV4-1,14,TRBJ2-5,CASSQGLLGETQYF,TGCGCCAGCAGCCAGGGCCTTCTCGGGGAGACCCAGTACTTC
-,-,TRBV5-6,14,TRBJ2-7,CASSFGVLGYEQYF,TGTGCCAGCAGCTTTGGGGTGCTAGGCTACGAGCAGTACTTC
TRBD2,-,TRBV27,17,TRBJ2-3,CASSLQWTSVSTDTQYF,TGTGCCAGCAGTCTTCAATGGACTAGCGTAAGCACAGATACGCAGTATTTT